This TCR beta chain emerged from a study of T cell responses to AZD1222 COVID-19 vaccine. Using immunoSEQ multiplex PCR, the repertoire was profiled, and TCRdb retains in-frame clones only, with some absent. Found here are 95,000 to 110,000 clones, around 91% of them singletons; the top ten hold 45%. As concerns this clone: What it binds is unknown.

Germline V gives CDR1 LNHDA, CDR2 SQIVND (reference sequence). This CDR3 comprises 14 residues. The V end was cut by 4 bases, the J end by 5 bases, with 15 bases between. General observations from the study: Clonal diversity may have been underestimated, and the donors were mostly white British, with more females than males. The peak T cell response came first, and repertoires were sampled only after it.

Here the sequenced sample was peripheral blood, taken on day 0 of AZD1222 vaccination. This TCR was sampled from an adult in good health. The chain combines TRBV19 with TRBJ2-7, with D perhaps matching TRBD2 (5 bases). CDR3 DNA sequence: TGTGCCAGTAGTACCTCCCTCGGGGAACACGAGCAGTACTTC. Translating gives CASSTSLGEHEQYF.